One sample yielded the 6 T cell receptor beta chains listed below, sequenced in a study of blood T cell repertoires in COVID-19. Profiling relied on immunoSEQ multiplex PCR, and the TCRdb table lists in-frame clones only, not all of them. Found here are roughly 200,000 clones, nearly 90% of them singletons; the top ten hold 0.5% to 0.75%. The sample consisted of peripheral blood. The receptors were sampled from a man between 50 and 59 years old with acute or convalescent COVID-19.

The CDR3 DNA reads TGTGCCAGCGCAGGCCCGTTTTCCACGGACACTGAAGCTTTCTTT. It specifies CASAGPFSTDTEAFF. This chain uses TRBV2 with TRBJ1-1, with D hard to call. The CDR3 totals 15 residues. With 8 bases removed from V and 3 bases from J, the gap between germline ends came to 19 bases. Germline loops: CDR1 SNHLY, CDR2 FYNNEI.

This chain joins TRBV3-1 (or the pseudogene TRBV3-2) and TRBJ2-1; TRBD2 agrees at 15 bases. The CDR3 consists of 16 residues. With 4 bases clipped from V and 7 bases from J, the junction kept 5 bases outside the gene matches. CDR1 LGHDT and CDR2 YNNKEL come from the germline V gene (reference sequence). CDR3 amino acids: CASSPGLAGGNNEQFF. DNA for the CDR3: TGTGCCAGCAGCCCTGGACTAGCGGGAGGGAATAATGAGCAGTTCTTC.

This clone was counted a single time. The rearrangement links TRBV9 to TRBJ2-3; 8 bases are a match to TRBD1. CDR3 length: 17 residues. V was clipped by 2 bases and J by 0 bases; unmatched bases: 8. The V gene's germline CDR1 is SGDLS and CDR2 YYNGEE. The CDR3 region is CASSVSGTGTSTDTQYF. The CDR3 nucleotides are TGTGCCAGCAGCGTTTCCGGGACAGGAACTAGCACAGATACGCAGTATTTT.

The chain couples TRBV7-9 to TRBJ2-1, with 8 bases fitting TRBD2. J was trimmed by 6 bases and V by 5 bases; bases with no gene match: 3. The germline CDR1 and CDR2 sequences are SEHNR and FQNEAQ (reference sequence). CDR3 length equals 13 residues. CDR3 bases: TGTGCCAGCAGCCTAGGACTAGCCAATGAGCAGTTCTTC. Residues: CASSLGLANEQFF.

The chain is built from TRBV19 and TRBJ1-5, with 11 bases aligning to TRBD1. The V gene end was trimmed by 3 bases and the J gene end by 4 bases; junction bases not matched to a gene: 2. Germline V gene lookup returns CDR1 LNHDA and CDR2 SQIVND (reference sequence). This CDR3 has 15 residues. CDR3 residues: CASSIGTGGNQPQHF. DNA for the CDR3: TGTGCCAGTAGTATCGGGACAGGGGGAAATCAGCCCCAGCATTTT.

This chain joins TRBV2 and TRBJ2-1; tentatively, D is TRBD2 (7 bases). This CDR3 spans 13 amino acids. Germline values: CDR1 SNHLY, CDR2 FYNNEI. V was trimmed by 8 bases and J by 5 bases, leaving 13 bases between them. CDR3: CASGRGPNNEQFF. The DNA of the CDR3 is TGTGCCAGCGGGCGGGGGCCCAACAATGAGCAGTTCTTC.